Detailed here is one T cell receptor beta chain. CDR1 and CDR2 from the germline V gene are GTSNPN and SVGIG (reference sequence). The ends were cut back, 1 base at V and 4 bases at J, with 13 bases in the middle. The CDR3 spans 14 residues. Per the authors' pipeline: Amplification with reference gene primers provided the estimates of nucleated cell counts. Generated by immunoSEQ multiplex PCR, the TCRdb table keeps only in-frame clones and is missing some. V and J calls and clone size follow that table, whereas D and trimming were derived from the DNA. The profile covers some 200,000 clones, with around 82% appearing a single time and 6.5% to 9% taken by the ten largest. The sample originates from a study of blood T cell repertoires in COVID-19. The overall study: The study drew acute and convalescent COVID-19 samples from the United States, Italy and Spain.

The sample comprised PBMCs or T cells enriched from blood (not recorded which). The TCR originated in a woman aged 40 to 50 with acute COVID-19. J is TRBJ1-2 and V is TRBV30; D not certain. This CDR3 reads CAWSGRSLGYGYTF. In DNA, the CDR3 is TGTGCCTGGAGTGGGCGATCTCTAGGCTATGGCTACACCTTC.